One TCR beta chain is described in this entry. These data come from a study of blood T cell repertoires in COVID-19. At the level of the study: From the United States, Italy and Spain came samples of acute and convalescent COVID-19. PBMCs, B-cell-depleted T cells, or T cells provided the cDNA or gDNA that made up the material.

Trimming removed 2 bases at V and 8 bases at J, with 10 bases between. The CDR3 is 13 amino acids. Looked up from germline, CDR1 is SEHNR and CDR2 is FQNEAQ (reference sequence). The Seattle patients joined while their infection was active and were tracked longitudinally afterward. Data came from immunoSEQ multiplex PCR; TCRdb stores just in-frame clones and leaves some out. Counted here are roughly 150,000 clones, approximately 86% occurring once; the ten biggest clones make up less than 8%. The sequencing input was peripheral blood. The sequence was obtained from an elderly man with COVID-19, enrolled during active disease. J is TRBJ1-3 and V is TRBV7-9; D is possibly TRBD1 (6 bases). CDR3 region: CASSLSGVDTIYF. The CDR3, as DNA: TGTGCCAGCAGCTTATCAGGGGTTGACACCATATATTTT.